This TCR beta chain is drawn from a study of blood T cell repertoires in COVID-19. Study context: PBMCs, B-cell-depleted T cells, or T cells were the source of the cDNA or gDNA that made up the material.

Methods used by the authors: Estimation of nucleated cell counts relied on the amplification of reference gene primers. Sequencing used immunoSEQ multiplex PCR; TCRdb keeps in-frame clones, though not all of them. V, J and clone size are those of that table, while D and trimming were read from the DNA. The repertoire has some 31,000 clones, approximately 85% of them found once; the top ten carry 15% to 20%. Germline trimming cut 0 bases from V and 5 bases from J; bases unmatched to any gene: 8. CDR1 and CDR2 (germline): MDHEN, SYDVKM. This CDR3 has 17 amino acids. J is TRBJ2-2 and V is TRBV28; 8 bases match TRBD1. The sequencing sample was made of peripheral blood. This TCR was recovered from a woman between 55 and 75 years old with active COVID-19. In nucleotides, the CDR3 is TGTGCCAGCAGTTTATGGAATCAGGGGGCGGGTACCGGGGAGCTGTTTTTT. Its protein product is CASSLWNQGAGTGELFF.